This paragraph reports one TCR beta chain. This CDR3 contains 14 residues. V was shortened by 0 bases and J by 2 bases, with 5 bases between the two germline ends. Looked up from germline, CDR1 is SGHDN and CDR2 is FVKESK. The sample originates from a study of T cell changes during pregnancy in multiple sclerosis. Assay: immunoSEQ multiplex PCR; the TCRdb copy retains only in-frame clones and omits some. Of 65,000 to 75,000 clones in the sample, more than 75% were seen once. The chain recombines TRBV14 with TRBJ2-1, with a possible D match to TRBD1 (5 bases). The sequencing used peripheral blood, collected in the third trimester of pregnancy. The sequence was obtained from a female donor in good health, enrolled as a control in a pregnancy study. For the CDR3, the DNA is TGTGCCAGCAGCCAAGACAGGGCCTACAATGAGCAGTTCTTC. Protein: CASSQDRAYNEQFF.